The 24 T cell receptor beta chains presented below share a single source sample, sequenced in a study of T cell responses to AZD1222 COVID-19 vaccine. The assay was immunoSEQ multiplex PCR, and TCRdb's table has in-frame clones only and misses some. The sample contains 110,000 to 150,000 clones, about 94% of which appear only once. Specimen: peripheral blood, collected on day 0 of AZD1222 vaccination. Receptors originate from an adult in good health.

This clone was counted once. Other nucleotide sequences in the sample specify the same CDR3. The rearrangement joins TRBV12-3 or TRBV12-4 to TRBJ2-7; D not certain. V was clipped by 3 bases and J by 4 bases, with 4 bases between them. This CDR3 comprises 11 residues. The CDR3 region has the DNA TGTGCCAGCAGTTTGGGATACGAGCAGTACTTC. Translated: CASSLGYEQYF.

The V and J genes are TRBV6-5 and TRBJ1-2; no reliable D call. CDR1 and CDR2 (germline): MNHEY, SVGAGI. The CDR3 is 12 residues long. Trimming removed 7 bases from V and 8 bases from J, with 14 bases in between. The CDR3 spells CASTLGSGGYTF. In DNA form, the CDR3 reads TGTGCCAGCACCCTAGGGTCAGGCGGCTACACCTTC.

The chain has TRBV15 and TRBJ2-3; D is possibly TRBD2 (6 bases). Between the trimmed V and J ends, which lost 2 bases and 0 bases, there was a span of 18 bases. The length of the CDR3 is 18 residues. Germline CDR1 reads LNHNV; CDR2 reads YYDKDF (reference sequence). CDR3 sequence (DNA): TGTGCCACCAGCAGACCCCGACCCGGGACTGGGAGCACAGATACGCAGTATTTT. This gives the protein CATSRPRPGTGSTDTQYF.

Here the CDR3 DNA reads TGTGCCACCAGCGGTACGTGGACAGGGAGCTCCTACGAGCAGTACTTC. Translated: CATSGTWTGSSYEQYF. V is TRBV15 and J is TRBJ2-7, with 8 positions matching TRBD1. CDR1 is LNHNV and CDR2 is YYDKDF in the germline V gene (reference sequence). The CDR3 spans 16 residues. The ends lost 5 bases at V and 0 bases at J; junction bases unmatched: 9.

This clone occurred many times. This chain links TRBV10-3 with TRBJ2-7; either TRBD1 or TRBD2 may fit D (5 bases each). Germline CDR1 and CDR2: ENHRY and SYGVKD. Trimming took 2 bases from V and 0 from J, leaving 8 bases between them. The CDR3 has 14 amino acids. Here the CDR3 reads CAISEGTASYEQYF. DNA of the CDR3: TGTGCCATCAGTGAGGGGACGGCCTCCTACGAGCAGTACTTC.

The V gene is TRBV11-2, the J gene TRBJ2-7; TRBD2 matches at 9 bases. The CDR3 loop spans 17 amino acids. Germline V gene lookup returns CDR1 SGHAT and CDR2 FQNNGV. Trimming at V came to 1 base and at J to 3 bases, leaving 10 bases not matched to a gene. The CDR3 nucleotides read TGTGCCAGCAGCTTAGGATTAGCGGGAGAGGTTGGCTACGAGCAGTACTTC. It translates to CASSLGLAGEVGYEQYF.

The V call is TRBV3-1 (or the pseudogene TRBV3-2), the J call TRBJ1-6; TRBD1 is a possible D gene (5 bases). The V gene lost 1 base and the J gene lost 10 bases, with 11 bases spanning the gap. This CDR3 has 14 residues. In germline, CDR1 is LGHDT, CDR2 YNNKEL (reference sequence). The CDR3 nucleotides read TGTGCCAGCAGCCAAGTCGGGGGGAACTCACCCCTCCACTTT. This codes for CASSQVGGNSPLHF.

V usage is TRBV19 and J usage is TRBJ2-7, with TRBD1 identical over 7 bases. Per the germline V gene, CDR1 is LNHDA and CDR2 is SQIVND (reference sequence). The V gene end was trimmed by 1 base and the J gene end by 2 bases; junction bases not matched to a gene: 2. CDR3 length: 14 residues. The CDR3 coding sequence is TGTGCCAGTAGTATAGGGACAGGACCCTACGAGCAGTACTTC. Its protein is CASSIGTGPYEQYF.

The chain has TRBV5-1 and TRBJ1-6, with D maybe TRBD1 (5 bases). This CDR3 contains 14 residues. Trimming left V 0 bases short and J 10 bases short, with 11 bases between. CDR1 is SGHRS, CDR2 YFSETQ, per germline. The CDR3 loop reads CASSLAGRQSPLHF. Written as DNA, the CDR3 is TGCGCCAGCAGCTTGGCAGGGAGGCAATCACCCCTCCACTTT.

As DNA, the CDR3 is TGTGCCAGTAAGGATCGACCTGACAGCCCTAATCAGCCCCAGCATTTT. Its translation: CASKDRPDSPNQPQHF. V gene TRBV19 combines with J gene TRBJ1-5, with a possible D match to TRBD1 (5 bases). Germline CDR1 reads LNHDA; CDR2 reads SQIVND (reference sequence). Between the trimmed V and J ends, which lost 7 bases and 4 bases, there was a span of 20 bases. The CDR3 contains 16 residues.

The J gene is TRBJ1-5, the V gene TRBV9; D possibly corresponds to TRBD1 (5 bases). V lost 0 bases and J 6 bases, leaving 10 bases between the germline ends. Germline V gene data show CDR1 as SGDLS and CDR2 as YYNGEE. This CDR3 has 14 residues. In DNA form, the CDR3 reads TGTGCCAGCAGCGTAGCTGGGGGGACTCAGCCCCAGCATTTT. Its protein product is CASSVAGGTQPQHF.

V usage is TRBV3-1 (or the pseudogene TRBV3-2) and J usage is TRBJ1-1, with a possible D match to TRBD1 (5 bases). CDR1 is LGHDT, CDR2 YNNKEL, per germline (reference sequence). The germline V and J ends were trimmed by 8 bases and 0 bases, with 19 bases remaining between them. The CDR3 extends over 16 amino acids. The CDR3 region has the DNA TGTGCCAGCGGACCCACCCTGACAGACGTGAACACTGAAGCTTTCTTT. This translates into CASGPTLTDVNTEAFF.

This chain connects TRBV6-5 to TRBJ1-2, with D perhaps matching TRBD1 (6 bases). The CDR3 is 15 amino acids. CDR1 is MNHEY, CDR2 SVGAGI, per germline. Trimming shortened V by 2 bases and J by 4 bases, and 14 bases separated the two germline ends. The CDR3 bases are TGTGCCAGCAGTTACGGATCCGGGACACTCTATGGCTACACCTTC. Protein: CASSYGSGTLYGYTF.

This clone was seen a few times. The J gene is TRBJ1-2, the V gene TRBV27; D is possibly TRBD1 (6 bases). The CDR3 totals 11 residues. The V and J ends lost 8 bases and 8 bases respectively, with 12 bases between them. Germline V gene sequence: CDR1 MNHEY, CDR2 SMNVEV (reference sequence). In DNA, the CDR3 is TGTGCCAGCCAACGGGGGGGCGGCTACACCTTC. It encodes CASQRGGGYTF.

J is TRBJ2-1 and V is TRBV3-1 (or the pseudogene TRBV3-2); 10 bases are a match to TRBD1. CDR1 is LGHDT and CDR2 is YNNKEL in the germline V gene (reference sequence). The CDR3 is made up of 16 amino acids. V was pared by 4 bases and J by 5 bases, with 8 bases of the junction left unmatched. Here the CDR3 reads CASSPYGQGEHNEQFF. CDR3 nucleotides: TGTGCCAGCAGCCCCTATGGACAGGGGGAGCACAATGAGCAGTTCTTC.

This sequence joins TRBV3-1 (or the pseudogene TRBV3-2) and TRBJ1-2; 7 positions match TRBD1. There are 16 residues in the CDR3. Germline trimming cut 0 bases from V and 1 base from J; bases unmatched to any gene: 5. Germline values: CDR1 LGHDT, CDR2 YNNKEL (reference sequence). In DNA form, the CDR3 reads TGTGCCAGCAGCCAAGATGCGGCAGGGGGTAACTATGGCTACACCTTC. Translation: CASSQDAAGGNYGYTF.

The chain uses TRBV5-5 and TRBJ1-2, with D possibly being TRBD1 (5 bases). Trimming pared 4 bases from V and 3 bases from J, leaving 16 bases between. Germline assignment: CDR1 SGHKS and CDR2 YYEKEE (reference sequence). This CDR3 region has 15 residues. CDR3 coding DNA: TGTGCCAGCAGCCTGGGGGGGACCTCTGACTATGGCTACACCTTC. Translating it yields CASSLGGTSDYGYTF.

The CDR3 DNA follows: TGTGCCAGCAGCGTAGGGGGATCTGGGCCCTACGAGCAGTACTTC. Its translation: CASSVGGSGPYEQYF. The V gene is TRBV9, the J gene TRBJ2-7; D is undetermined. Germline V lookup: CDR1 SGDLS, CDR2 YYNGEE. Trimming removed 0 bases from V and 2 bases from J, with 12 bases in between. The CDR3 extends over 15 amino acids.

The chain combines TRBV27 with TRBJ1-6, with 8 positions matching TRBD1. The junction had 6 bases not matched to a gene; V was cut back by 1 base and J by 10 bases. Germline V gene sequence: CDR1 MNHEY, CDR2 SMNVEV (reference sequence). The length of the CDR3 is 15 residues. In nucleotides, the CDR3 is TGTGCCAGCAGTTTATGGACAGGGCAGGAATCACCCCTCCACTTT. It translates to CASSLWTGQESPLHF.

Only one count was recorded for this clone. J is TRBJ1-2 and V is TRBV19; D is ambiguous. This CDR3 contains 14 residues. V was shortened by 7 bases and J by 0 bases, with 12 bases between the two germline ends. Germline V gene data show CDR1 as LNHDA and CDR2 as SQIVND (reference sequence). The CDR3 nucleotides read TGTGCCAGTAATGGTTGGCGCTCTAACTATGGCTACACCTTC. This translates into CASNGWRSNYGYTF. Using reference TRBV19 and TRBJ1-2 for the parts outside the CDR3, the full variable domain is DGGITQSPKYLFRKEGQNVTLSCEQNLNHDAMYWYRQDPGQGLRLIYYSQIVNDFQKGDIAEGYSVSREKKESFPLTVTSAQKNPTAFYLCASNGWRSNYGYTFGSGTRLTVV.

V is TRBV2 and J is TRBJ1-2, with a possible D match to TRBD1 (5 bases). There are 13 residues in the CDR3. Germline V gives CDR1 SNHLY, CDR2 FYNNEI. Trimming stripped 4 bases from V and 8 bases from J, with 14 bases between. Here the CDR3 reads CASSVSRANGYTF. CDR3 sequence (DNA): TGTGCCAGCAGTGTTTCCAGGGCCAACGGCTACACCTTC.

The CDR3 loop is CASSLNVNSDTQYF. The DNA for the CDR3 is TGCGCCAGCAGCTTGAACGTCAATTCAGATACGCAGTATTTT. The genes are TRBV5-1 and TRBJ2-3, with no clear D. Germline V gene sequence: CDR1 SGHRS, CDR2 YFSETQ. Deletions cut 1 base from V and 4 bases from J, with 10 bases between. The CDR3 consists of 14 residues.

This chain connects TRBV19 to TRBJ2-1; tentative D call: TRBD1 (6 bases). This CDR3 comprises 12 residues. V gave up 5 bases and J gave up 6 bases, with 8 bases separating them. Germline V gene lookup returns CDR1 LNHDA and CDR2 SQIVND (reference sequence). The CDR3 here is CASSSGVNEQFF. The CDR3 DNA reads as TGTGCCAGTAGTTCAGGGGTCAATGAGCAGTTCTTC.

The rearrangement links TRBV5-1 to TRBJ2-5, with D possibly being TRBD1 (5 bases). The CDR3 sequence is 15 residues long. Germline V lookup: CDR1 SGHRS, CDR2 YFSETQ. Trimming took off 7 bases at V and 2 bases at J, with 18 bases between the two ends. The CDR3 spells CASRDAGYGQETQYF. CDR3 coding DNA: TGCGCCAGCCGAGACGCAGGGTACGGTCAAGAGACCCAGTACTTC.